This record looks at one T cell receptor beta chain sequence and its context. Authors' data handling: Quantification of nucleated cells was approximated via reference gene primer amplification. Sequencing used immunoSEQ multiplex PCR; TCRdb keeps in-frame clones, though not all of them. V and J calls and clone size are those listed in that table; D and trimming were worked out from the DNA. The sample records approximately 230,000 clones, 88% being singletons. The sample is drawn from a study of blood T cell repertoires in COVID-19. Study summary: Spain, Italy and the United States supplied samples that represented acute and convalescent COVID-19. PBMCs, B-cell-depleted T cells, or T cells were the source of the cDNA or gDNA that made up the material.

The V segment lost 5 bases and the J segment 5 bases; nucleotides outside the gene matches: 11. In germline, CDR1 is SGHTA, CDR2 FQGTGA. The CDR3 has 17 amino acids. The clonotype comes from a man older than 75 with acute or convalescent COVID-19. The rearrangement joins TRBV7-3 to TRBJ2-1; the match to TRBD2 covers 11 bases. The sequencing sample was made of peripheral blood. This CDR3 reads CASSARLAGGSDNEQFF. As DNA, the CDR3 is TGTGCCAGCAGCGCCCGGCTAGCGGGGGGTTCAGACAATGAGCAGTTCTTC.